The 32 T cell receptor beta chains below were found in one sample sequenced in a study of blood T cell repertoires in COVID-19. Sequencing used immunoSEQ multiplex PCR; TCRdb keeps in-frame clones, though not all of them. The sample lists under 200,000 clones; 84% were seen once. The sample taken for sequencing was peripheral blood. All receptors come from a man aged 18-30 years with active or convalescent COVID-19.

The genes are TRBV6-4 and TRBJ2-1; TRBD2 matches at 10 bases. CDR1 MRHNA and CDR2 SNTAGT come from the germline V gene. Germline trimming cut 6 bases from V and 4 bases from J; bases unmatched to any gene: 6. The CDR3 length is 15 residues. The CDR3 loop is CASSPSGRGYNEQFF. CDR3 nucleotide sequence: TGTGCCAGCAGCCCGAGCGGGAGGGGTTACAATGAGCAGTTCTTC.

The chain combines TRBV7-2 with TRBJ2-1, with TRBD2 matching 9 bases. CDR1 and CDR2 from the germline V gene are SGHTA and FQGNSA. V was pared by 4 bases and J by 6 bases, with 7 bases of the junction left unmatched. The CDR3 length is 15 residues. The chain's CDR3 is CASSYAGGRSNEQFF. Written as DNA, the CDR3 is TGTGCCAGCAGCTACGCGGGGGGGCGATCCAATGAGCAGTTCTTC.

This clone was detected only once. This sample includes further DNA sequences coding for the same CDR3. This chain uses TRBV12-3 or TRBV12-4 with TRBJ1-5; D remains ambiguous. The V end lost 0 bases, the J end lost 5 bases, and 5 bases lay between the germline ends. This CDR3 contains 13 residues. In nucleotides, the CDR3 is TGTGCCAGCAGTTTAGCGGGAGATCAGCCCCAGCATTTT. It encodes CASSLAGDQPQHF.

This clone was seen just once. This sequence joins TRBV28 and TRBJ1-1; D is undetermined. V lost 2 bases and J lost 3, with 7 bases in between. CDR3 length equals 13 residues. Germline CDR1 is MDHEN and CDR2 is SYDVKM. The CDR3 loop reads CASSLVLHTEAFF. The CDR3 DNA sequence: TGTGCCAGCAGTTTAGTCCTACACACTGAAGCTTTCTTT.

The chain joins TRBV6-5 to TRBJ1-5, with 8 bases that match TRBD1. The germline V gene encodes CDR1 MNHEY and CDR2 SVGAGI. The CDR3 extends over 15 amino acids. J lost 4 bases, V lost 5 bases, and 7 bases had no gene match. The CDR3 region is CASSPDRELNQPQHF. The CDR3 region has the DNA TGTGCCAGCAGTCCGGACAGGGAATTGAATCAGCCCCAGCATTTT.

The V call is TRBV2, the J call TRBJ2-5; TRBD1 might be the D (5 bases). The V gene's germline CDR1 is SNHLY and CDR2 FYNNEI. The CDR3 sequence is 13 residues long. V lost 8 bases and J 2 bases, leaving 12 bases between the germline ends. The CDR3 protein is CASSAGKQETQYF. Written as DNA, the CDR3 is TGTGCCAGCTCTGCAGGGAAACAAGAGACCCAGTACTTC.

The CDR3 sequence: CAISESTGHLPYTF. The CDR3 bases are TGTGCCATCAGTGAGTCCACGGGACACCTTCCCTACACCTTC. V usage is TRBV10-3 and J usage is TRBJ1-2, with D perhaps matching TRBD1 (6 bases). Germline V lookup: CDR1 ENHRY, CDR2 SYGVKD. CDR3 length: 14 residues. Trimming stripped 0 bases from V and 10 bases from J, with 15 bases between.

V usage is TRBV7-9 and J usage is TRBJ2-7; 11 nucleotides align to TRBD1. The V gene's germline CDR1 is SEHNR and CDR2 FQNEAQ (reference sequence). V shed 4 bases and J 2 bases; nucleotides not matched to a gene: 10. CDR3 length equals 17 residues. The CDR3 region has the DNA TGTGCCAGCAGCTCAACGGGACAGGGGGATCTTGCCTACGAGCAGTACTTC. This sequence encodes CASSSTGQGDLAYEQYF.

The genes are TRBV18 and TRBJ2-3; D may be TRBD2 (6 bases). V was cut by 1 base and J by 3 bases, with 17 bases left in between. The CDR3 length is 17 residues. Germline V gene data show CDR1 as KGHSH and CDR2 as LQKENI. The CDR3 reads CASSPRPPGESTDTQYF. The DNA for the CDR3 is TGTGCCAGCTCACCACGCCCTCCGGGGGAAAGTACAGATACGCAGTATTTT. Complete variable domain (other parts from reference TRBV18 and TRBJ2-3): NAGVMQNPRHLVRRRGQEARLRCSPMKGHSHVYWYRQLPEEGLKFMVYLQKENIIDESGMPKERFSAEFPKEGPSILRIQQVVRGDSAAYFCASSPRPPGESTDTQYFGPGTRLTVL.

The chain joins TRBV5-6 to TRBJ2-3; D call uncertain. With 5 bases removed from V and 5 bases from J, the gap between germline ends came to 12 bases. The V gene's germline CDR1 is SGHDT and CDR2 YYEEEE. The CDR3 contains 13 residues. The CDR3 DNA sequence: TGTGCCAGCAGTCTCGGCGAGGTAGATACGCAGTATTTT. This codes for CASSLGEVDTQYF. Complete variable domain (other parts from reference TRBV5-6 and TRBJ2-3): DAGVTQSPTHLIKTRGQQVTLRCSPKSGHDTVSWYQQALGQGPQFIFQYYEEEERQRGNFPDRFSGHQFPNYSSELNVNALLLGDSALYLCASSLGEVDTQYFGPGTRLTVL.

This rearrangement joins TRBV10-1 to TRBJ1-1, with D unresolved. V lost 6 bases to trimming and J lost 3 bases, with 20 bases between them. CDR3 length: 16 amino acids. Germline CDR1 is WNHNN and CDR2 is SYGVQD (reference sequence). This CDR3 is CASSDLPKSGYTEAFF. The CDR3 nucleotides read TGCGCCAGCAGCGACCTTCCGAAGTCAGGATACACTGAAGCTTTCTTT.

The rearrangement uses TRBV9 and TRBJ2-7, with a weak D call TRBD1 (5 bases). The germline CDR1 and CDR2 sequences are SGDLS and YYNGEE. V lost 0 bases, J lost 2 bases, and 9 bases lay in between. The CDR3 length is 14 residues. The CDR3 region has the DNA TGTGCCAGCAGCGTAGGACAGCCAACCTACGAGCAGTACTTC. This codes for CASSVGQPTYEQYF.

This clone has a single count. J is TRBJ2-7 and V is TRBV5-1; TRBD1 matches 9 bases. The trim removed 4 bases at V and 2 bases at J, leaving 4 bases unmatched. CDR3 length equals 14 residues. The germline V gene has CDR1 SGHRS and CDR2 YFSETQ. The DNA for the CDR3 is TGCGCCAGCAGCAACGGACAGGGGCCCTACGAGCAGTACTTC. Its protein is CASSNGQGPYEQYF.

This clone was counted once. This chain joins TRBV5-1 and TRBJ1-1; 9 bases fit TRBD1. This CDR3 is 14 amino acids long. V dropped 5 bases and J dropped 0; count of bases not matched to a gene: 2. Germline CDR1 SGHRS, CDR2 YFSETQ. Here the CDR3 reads CASSRDRVNTEAFF. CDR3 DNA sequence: TGCGCCAGCAGTCGGGACAGGGTGAACACTGAAGCTTTCTTT.

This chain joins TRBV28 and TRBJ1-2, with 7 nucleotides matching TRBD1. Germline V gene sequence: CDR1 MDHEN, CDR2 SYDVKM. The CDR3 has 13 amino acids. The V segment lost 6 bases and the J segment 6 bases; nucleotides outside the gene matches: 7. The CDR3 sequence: CASRPTGRDGYTF. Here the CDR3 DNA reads TGTGCCAGCAGGCCGACAGGGCGGGATGGCTACACCTTC.

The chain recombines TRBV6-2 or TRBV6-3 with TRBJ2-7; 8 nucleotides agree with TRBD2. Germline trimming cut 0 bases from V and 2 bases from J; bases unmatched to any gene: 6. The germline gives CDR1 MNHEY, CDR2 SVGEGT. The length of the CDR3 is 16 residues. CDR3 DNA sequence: TGTGCCAGCAGTTACTCGATTTCGGGAGGGACCTACGAGCAGTACTTC. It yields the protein CASSYSISGGTYEQYF.

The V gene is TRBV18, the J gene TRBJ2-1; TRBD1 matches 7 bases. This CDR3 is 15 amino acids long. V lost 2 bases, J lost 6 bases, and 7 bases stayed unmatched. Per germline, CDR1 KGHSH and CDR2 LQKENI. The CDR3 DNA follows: TGTGCCAGCTCACCAACGAGACAGGGAAGCAATGAGCAGTTCTTC. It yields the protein CASSPTRQGSNEQFF.

CDR3 region: CASSWTSGPYNEQFF. The CDR3 DNA sequence: TGCGCCAGCAGCTGGACTAGCGGACCTTACAATGAGCAGTTCTTC. The V gene is TRBV5-1, the J gene TRBJ2-1; 10 bases fit TRBD2. This CDR3 is built from 15 residues. V lost 3 bases and J lost 4; bases outside the gene matches: 4. Germline V gene lookup returns CDR1 SGHRS and CDR2 YFSETQ. Filled out from reference TRBV5-1 and TRBJ2-1, the complete variable domain reads KAGVTQTPRYLIKTRGQQVTLSCSPISGHRSVSWYQQTPGQGLQFLFEYFSETQRNKGNFPGRFSGRQFSNSRSEMNVSTLELGDSALYLCASSWTSGPYNEQFFGPGTRLTVL.

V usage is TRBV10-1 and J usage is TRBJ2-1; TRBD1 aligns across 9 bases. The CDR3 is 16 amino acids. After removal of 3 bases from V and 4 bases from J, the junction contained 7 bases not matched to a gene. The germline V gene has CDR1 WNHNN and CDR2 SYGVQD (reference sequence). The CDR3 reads CASSDLGQGFYNEQFF. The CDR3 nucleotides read TGCGCCAGCAGTGACCTGGGACAGGGCTTTTACAATGAGCAGTTCTTC.

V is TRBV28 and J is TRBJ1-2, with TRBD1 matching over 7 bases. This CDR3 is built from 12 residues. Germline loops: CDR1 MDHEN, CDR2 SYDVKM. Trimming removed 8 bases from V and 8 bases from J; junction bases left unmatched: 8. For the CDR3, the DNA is TGTGCCAGCCTCCGGACAGGCCGGGGCTACACCTTC. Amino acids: CASLRTGRGYTF.

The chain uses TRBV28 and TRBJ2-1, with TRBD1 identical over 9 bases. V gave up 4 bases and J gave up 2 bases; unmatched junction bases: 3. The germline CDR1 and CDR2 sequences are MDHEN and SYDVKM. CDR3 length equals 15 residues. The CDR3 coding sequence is TGTGCCAGCAGTTCCAGACAGGGGGCCTACAATGAGCAGTTCTTC. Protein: CASSSRQGAYNEQFF.

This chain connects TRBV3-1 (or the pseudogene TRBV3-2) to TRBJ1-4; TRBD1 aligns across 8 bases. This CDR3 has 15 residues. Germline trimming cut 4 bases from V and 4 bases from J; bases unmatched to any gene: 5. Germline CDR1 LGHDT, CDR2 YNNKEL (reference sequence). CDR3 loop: CASSPRGLDNEKLFF. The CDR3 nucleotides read TGTGCCAGCAGCCCCAGGGGGCTGGATAATGAAAAACTGTTTTTT.

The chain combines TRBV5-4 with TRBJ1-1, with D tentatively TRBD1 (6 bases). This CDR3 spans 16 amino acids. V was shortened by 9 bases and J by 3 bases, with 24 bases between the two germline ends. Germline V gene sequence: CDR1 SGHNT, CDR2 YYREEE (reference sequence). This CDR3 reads CATAPGQGPIDTEAFF. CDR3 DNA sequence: TGTGCCACCGCGCCGGGGCAGGGGCCGATCGACACTGAAGCTTTCTTT.

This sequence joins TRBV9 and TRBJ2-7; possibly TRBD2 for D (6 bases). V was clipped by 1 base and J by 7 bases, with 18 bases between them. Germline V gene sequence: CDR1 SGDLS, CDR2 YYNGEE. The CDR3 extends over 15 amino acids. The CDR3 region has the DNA TGTGCCAGCAGCGTAACGCCTGACCTAGGGAGGGAGCAGTACTTC. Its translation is CASSVTPDLGREQYF.

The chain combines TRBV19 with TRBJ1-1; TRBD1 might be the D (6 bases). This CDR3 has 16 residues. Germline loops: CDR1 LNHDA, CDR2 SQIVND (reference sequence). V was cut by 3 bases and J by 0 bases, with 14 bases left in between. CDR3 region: CASSIMGQDMNTEAFF. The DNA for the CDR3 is TGTGCCAGTAGTATCATGGGACAAGACATGAACACTGAAGCTTTCTTT.

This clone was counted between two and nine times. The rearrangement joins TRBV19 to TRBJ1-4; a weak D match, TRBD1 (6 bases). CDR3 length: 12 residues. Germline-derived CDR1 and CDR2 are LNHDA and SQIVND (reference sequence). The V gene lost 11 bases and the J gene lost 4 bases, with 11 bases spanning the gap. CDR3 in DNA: TGTGCCTCGGGACATATTAATGAAAAACTGTTTTTT. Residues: CASGHINEKLFF.

The CDR3 spells CASRHQGVANYGYTF. DNA of the CDR3: TGTGCCAGTAGGCACCAGGGGGTAGCTAACTATGGCTACACCTTC. V gene TRBV19 combines with J gene TRBJ1-2; 7 bases line up with TRBD1. CDR3 length: 15 residues. In germline, CDR1 is LNHDA, CDR2 SQIVND (reference sequence). V trimming: 6 bases; J trimming: 0 bases; junction bases outside the gene matches: 7.

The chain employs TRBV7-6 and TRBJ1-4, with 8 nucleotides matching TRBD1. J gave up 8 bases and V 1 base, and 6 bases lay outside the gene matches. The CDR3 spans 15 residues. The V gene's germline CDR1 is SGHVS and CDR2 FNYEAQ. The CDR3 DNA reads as TGTGCCAGCAGCTTAGGGACAGGGAATGGCGAAAAACTGTTTTTT. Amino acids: CASSLGTGNGEKLFF.

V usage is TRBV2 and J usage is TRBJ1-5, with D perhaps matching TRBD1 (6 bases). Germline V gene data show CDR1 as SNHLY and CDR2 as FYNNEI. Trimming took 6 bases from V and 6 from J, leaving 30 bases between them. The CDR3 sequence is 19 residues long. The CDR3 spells CASSRTSTGSLGNSQPQHF. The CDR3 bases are TGTGCCAGCAGCCGGACCTCGACAGGCTCGCTCGGAAACAGTCAGCCCCAGCATTTT.

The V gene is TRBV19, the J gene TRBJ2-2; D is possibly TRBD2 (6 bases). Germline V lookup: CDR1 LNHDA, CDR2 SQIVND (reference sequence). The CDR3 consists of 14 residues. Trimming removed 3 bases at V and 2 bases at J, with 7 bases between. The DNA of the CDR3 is TGTGCCAGTAGTATGCGGGGAAACACCGGGGAGCTGTTTTTT. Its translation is CASSMRGNTGELFF.

CDR3 in amino acids: CASSSSWAISYEQYF. The CDR3 bases are TGTGCCAGCAGCTCCTCGTGGGCGATATCCTACGAGCAGTACTTC. The chain recombines TRBV11-2 with TRBJ2-7; D gene ambiguous. The germline gives CDR1 SGHAT, CDR2 FQNNGV. The CDR3 sequence is 15 residues long. V lost 4 bases and J 1 base, leaving 14 bases between the germline ends.

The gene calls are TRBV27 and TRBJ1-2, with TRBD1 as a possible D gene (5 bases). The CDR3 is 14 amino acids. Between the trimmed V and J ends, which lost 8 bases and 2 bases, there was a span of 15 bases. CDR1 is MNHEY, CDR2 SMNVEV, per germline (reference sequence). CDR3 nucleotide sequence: TGTGCCAGCCGCCCGGGGGGGGAAAACTATGGCTACACCTTC. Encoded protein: CASRPGGENYGYTF.